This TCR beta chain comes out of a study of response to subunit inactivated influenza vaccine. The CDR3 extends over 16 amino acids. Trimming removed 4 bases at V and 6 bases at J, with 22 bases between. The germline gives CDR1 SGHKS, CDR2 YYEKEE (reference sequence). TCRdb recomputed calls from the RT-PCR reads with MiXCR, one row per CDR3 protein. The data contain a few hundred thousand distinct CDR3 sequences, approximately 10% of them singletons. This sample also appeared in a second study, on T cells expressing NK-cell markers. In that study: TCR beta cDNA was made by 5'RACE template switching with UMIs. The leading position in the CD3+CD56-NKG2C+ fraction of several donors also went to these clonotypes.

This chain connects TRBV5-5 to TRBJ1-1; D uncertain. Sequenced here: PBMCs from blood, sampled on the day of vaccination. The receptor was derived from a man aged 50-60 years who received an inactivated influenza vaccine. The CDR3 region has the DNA TGTGCCAGCAGCGTTCGGACGTTTGGATGGAGCGCTGAAGCTTTCTTT. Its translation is CASSVRTFGWSAEAFF.